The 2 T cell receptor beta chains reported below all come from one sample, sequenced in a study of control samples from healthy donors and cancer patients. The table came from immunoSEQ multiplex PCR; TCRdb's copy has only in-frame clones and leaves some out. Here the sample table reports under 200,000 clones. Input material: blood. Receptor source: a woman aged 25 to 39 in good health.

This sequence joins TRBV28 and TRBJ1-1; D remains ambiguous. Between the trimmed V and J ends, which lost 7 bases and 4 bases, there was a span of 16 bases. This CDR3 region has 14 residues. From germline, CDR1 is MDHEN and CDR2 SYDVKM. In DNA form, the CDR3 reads TGTGCCAGCAACCTTCAGACCAGGATCACTGAAGCTTTCTTT. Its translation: CASNLQTRITEAFF.

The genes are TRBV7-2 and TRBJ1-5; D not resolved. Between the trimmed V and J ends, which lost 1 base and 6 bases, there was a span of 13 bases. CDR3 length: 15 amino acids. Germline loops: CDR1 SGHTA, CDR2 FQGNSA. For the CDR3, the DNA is TGTGCCAGCAGCTTAGGGTCGGGGAGTAGTCAGCCCCAGCATTTT. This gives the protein CASSLGSGSSQPQHF.